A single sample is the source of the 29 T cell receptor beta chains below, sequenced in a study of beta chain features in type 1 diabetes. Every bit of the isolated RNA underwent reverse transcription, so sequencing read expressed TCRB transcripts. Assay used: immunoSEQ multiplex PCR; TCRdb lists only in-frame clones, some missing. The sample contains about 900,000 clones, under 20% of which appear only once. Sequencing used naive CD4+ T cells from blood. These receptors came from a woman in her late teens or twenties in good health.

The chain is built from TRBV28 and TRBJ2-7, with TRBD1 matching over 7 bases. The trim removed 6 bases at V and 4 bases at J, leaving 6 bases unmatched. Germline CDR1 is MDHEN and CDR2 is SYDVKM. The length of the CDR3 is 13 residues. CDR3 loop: CASSLTGLYEQYF. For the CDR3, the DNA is TGTGCCAGCAGCCTGACAGGGCTTTACGAGCAGTACTTC.

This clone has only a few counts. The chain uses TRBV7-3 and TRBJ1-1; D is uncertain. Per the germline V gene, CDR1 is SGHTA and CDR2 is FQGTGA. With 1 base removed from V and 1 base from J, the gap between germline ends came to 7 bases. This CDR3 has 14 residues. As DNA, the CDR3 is TGTGCCAGCAGCTTAAGCCCGCGGAACACTGAAGCTTTCTTT. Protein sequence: CASSLSPRNTEAFF.

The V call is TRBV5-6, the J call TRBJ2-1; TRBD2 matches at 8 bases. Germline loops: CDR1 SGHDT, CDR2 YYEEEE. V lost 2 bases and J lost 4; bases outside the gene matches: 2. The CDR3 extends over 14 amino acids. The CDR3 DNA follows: TGTGCCAGCAGCTTAGCGGGAGTTTACAATGAGCAGTTCTTC. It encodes CASSLAGVYNEQFF. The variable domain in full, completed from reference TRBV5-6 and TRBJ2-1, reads DAGVTQSPTHLIKTRGQQVTLRCSPKSGHDTVSWYQQALGQGPQFIFQYYEEEERQRGNFPDRFSGHQFPNYSSELNVNALLLGDSALYLCASSLAGVYNEQFFGPGTRLTVL.

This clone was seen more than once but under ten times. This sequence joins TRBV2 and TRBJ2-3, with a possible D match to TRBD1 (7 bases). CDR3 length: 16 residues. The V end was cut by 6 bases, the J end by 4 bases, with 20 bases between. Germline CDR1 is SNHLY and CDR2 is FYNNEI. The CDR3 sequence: CASSPSLGRGADTQYF. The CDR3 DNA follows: TGTGCCAGCAGCCCAAGTCTGGGCAGGGGGGCAGATACGCAGTATTTT.

CDR3 amino acids: CASSLDSNNEQFF. In nucleotides, the CDR3 is TGTGCCAGCAGCTTGGACTCGAACAATGAGCAGTTCTTC. The chain links TRBV11-2 to TRBJ2-1; D possibly corresponds to TRBD2 (5 bases). The ends were cut back, 3 bases at V and 5 bases at J, with 8 bases in the middle. Looked up from germline, CDR1 is SGHAT and CDR2 is FQNNGV. This CDR3 contains 13 residues.

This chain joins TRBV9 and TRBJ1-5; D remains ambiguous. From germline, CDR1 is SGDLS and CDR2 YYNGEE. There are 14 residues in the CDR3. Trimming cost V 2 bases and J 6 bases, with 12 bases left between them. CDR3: CASSVSPSSQPQHF. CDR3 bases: TGTGCCAGCAGCGTTTCCCCATCGAGTCAGCCCCAGCATTTT.

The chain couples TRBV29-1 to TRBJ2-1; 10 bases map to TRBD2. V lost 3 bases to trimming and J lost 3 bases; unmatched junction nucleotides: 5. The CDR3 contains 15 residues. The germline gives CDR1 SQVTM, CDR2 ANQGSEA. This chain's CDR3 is CSVDGKRGGYNEQFF. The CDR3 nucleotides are TGCAGCGTTGATGGGAAGCGGGGGGGCTACAATGAGCAGTTCTTC.

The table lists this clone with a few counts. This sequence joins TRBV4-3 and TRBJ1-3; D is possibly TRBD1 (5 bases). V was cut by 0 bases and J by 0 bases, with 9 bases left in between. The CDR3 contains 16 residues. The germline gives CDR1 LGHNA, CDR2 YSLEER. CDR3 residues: CASSQDGGNSGNTIYF. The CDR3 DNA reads TGCGCCAGCAGCCAAGACGGGGGTAACTCTGGAAACACCATATATTTT.

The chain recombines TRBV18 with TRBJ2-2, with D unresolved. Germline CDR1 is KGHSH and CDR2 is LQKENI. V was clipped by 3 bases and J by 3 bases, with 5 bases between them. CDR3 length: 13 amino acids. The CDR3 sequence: CASSPWDTGELFF. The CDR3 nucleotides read TGTGCCAGCTCACCGTGGGACACCGGGGAGCTGTTTTTT.

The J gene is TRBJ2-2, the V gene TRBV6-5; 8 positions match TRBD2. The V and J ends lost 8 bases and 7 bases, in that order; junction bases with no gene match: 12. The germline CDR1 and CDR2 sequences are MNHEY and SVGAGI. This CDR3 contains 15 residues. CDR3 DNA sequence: TGTGCCAGCTCCCCGGGAGGGCATCGTATCGGGGAGCTGTTTTTT. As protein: CASSPGGHRIGELFF.

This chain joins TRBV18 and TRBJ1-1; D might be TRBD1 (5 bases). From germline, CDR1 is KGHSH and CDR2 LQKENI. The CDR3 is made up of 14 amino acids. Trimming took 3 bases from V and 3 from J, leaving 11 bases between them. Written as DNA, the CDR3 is TGTGCCAGCTCACCTGCGGGGCCCCACACTGAAGCTTTCTTT. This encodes CASSPAGPHTEAFF.

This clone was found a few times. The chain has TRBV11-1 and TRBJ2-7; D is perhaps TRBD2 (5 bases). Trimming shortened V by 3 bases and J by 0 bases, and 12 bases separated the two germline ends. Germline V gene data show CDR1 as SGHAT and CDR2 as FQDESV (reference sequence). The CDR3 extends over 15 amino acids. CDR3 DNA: TGTGCCAGCAGCTTGACTGGGAGCCTCTCCTACGAGCAGTACTTC. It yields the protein CASSLTGSLSYEQYF.

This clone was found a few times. CDR3 region: CASSSYRGLGNTEAFF. The CDR3 bases are TGTGCCAGCAGCTCGTACAGGGGTTTGGGGAACACTGAAGCTTTCTTT. This rearrangement joins TRBV7-6 to TRBJ1-1, with TRBD1 matching 7 bases. CDR1 is SGHVS and CDR2 is FNYEAQ in the germline V gene. This CDR3 region has 16 residues. J lost 1 base, V lost 4 bases, and 9 bases had no gene match.

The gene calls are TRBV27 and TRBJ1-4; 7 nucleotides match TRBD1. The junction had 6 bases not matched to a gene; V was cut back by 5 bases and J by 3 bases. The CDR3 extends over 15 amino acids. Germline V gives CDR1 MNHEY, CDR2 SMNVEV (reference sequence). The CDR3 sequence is CASSPDRNPNEKLFF. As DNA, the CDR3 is TGTGCCAGCAGTCCGGACAGGAACCCTAATGAAAAACTGTTTTTT.

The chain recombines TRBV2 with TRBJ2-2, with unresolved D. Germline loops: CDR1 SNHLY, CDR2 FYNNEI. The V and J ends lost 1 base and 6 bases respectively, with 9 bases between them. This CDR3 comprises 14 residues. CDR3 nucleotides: TGTGCCAGCAGTGAAGGACGTTTACCCGGGGAGCTGTTTTTT. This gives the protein CASSEGRLPGELFF.

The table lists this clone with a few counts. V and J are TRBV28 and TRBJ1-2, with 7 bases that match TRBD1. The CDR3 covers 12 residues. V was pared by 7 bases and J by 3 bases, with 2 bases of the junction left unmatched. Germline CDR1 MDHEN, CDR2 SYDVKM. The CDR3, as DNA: TGTGCCAGCACCGGGACAGACTATGGCTACACCTTC. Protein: CASTGTDYGYTF.

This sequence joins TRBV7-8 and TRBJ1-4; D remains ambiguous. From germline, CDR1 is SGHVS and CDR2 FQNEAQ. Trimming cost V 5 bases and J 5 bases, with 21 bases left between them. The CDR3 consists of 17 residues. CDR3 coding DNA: TGTGCCAGCAGCCCCAACCAAGGCAGTGGAAGAAATGAAAAACTGTTTTTT. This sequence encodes CASSPNQGSGRNEKLFF.

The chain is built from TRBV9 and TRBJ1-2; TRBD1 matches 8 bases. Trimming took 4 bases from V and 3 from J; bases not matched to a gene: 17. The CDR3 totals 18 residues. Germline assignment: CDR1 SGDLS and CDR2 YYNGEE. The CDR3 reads CASSPLLETGVFYYGYTF. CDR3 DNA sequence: TGTGCCAGCAGCCCCCTCCTCGAGACAGGGGTCTTTTACTATGGCTACACCTTC. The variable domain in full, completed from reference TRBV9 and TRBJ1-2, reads DSGVTQTPKHLITATGQRVTLRCSPRSGDLSVYWYQQSLDQGLQFLIQYYNGEERAKGNILERFSAQQFPDLHSELNLSSLELGDSALYFCASSPLLETGVFYYGYTFGSGTRLTVV.

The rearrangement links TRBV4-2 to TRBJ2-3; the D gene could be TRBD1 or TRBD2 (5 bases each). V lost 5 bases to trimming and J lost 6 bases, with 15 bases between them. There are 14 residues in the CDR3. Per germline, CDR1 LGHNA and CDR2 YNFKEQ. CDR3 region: CASSSGTVVDTQYF. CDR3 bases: TGTGCCAGCAGCTCCGGGACCGTTGTGGATACGCAGTATTTT.

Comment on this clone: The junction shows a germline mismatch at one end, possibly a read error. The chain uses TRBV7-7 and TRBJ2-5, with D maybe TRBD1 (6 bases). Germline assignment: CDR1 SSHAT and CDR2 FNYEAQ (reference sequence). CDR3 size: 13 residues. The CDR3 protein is CASSQGRKETQYF. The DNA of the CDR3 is TGTGCTAGCAGTCAGGGGCGCAAAGAGACCCAGTACTTC.

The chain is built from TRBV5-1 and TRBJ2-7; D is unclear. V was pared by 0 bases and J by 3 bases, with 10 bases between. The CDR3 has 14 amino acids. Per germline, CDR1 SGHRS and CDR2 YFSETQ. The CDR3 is CASSLGVRSYEQYF. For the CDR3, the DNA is TGCGCCAGCAGCTTGGGAGTTCGGAGCTACGAGCAGTACTTC.

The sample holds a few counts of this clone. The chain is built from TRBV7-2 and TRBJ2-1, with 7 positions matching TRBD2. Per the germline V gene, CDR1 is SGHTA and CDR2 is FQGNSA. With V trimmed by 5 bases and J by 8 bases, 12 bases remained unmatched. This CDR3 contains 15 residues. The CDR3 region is CASSRGGGSEYEQFF. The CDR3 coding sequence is TGTGCCAGCAGCCGCGGCGGCGGGAGTGAGTATGAGCAGTTCTTC.

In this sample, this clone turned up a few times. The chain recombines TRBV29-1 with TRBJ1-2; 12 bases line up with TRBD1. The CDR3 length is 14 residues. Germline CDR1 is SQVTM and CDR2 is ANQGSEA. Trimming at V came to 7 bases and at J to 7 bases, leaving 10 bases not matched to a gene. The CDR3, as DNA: TGCAGCGGGACCCTCGGGACAGGGGGCTCTGGCTACACCTTC. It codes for CSGTLGTGGSGYTF.

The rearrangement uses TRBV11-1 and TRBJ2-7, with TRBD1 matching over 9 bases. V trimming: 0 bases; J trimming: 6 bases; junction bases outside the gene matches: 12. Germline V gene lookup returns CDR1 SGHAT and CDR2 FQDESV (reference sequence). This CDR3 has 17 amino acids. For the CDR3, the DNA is TGTGCCAGCAGCTTAGCCCCGCCGGGACAGGGACTATCCGAGCAGTACTTC. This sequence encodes CASSLAPPGQGLSEQYF. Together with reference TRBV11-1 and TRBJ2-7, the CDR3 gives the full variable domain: EAEVAQSPRYKITEKSQAVAFWCDPISGHATLYWYRQILGQGPELLVQFQDESVVDDSQLPKDRFSAERLKGVDSTLKIQPAELGDSAMYLCASSLAPPGQGLSEQYFGPGTRLTVT.

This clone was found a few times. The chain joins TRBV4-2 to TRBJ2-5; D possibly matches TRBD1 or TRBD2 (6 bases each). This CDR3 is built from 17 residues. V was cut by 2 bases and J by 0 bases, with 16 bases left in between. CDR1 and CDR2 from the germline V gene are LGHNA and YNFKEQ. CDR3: CASSQLPRGAHQETQYF. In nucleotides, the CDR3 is TGTGCCAGCAGCCAACTCCCGAGGGGGGCCCACCAAGAGACCCAGTACTTC.

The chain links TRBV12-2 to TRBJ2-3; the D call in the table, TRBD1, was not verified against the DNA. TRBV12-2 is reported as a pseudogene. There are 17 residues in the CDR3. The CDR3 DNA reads TGTGCAAGTCGTTTAAGGGCCCAGGGGGCTGTAGGAGATACGCAGTATTTT. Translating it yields CASRLRAQGAVGDTQYF.

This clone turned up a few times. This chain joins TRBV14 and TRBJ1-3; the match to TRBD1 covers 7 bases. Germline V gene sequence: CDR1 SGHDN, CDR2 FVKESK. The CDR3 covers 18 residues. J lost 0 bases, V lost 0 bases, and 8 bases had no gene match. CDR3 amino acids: CASSQDPGQRSSGNTIYF. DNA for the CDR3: TGTGCCAGCAGCCAAGACCCGGGACAGCGGAGCTCTGGAAACACCATATATTTT. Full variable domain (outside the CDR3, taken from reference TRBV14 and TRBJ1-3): EAGVTQFPSHSVIEKGQTVTLRCDPISGHDNLYWYRRVMGKEIKFLLHFVKESKQDESGMPNNRFLAERTGGTYSTLKVQPAELEDSGVYFCASSQDPGQRSSGNTIYFGEGSWLTVV.

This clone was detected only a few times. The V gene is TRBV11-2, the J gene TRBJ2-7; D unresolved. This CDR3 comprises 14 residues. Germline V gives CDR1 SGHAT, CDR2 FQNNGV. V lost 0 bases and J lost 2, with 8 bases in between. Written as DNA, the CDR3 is TGTGCCAGCAGCTTAGAGCCGGGCACCTACGAGCAGTACTTC. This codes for CASSLEPGTYEQYF.

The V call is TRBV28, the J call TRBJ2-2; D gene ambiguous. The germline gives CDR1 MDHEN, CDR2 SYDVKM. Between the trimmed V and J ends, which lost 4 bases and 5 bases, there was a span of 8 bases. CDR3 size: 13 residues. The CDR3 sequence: CASSSYATGELFF. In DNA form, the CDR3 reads TGTGCCAGCAGTTCCTATGCGACCGGGGAGCTGTTTTTT.